Below, one T cell receptor (beta chain) is given with its context. In the source study's methods: Using reference gene primer amplification, nucleated cell counts were estimated. The method was immunoSEQ multiplex PCR; TCRdb's version includes in-frame clones alone and lacks a portion of them. V and J calls plus clone size are reproduced from that table; the DNA served to infer D and trimming. The sample lists tens of thousands of clones; 81% were seen once. The CDR3 length is 13 residues. Germline V CDR1 and CDR2: SEHNR, FQNEAQ (reference sequence). Trimming pared 5 bases from V and 5 bases from J, leaving 10 bases between. The data were taken from a study of blood T cell repertoires in COVID-19. Across the study: Samples of COVID-19 (acute and convalescent) were obtained from the United States, Italy and Spain. T cells, B-cell-depleted T cells, or PBMCs provided the cDNA or gDNA that served as material.

During active infection, Seattle patients enrolled and were then monitored through disease. The chain recombines TRBV7-9 with TRBJ2-1, with D tentatively TRBD2 (6 bases). This clonotype was obtained from a man aged 80 or over with COVID-19, enrolled during active disease. Sequencing was carried out using peripheral blood. The CDR3: CASSQDYNNEQFF. In DNA, the CDR3 is TGTGCCAGCAGCCAGGACTACAACAATGAGCAGTTCTTC.